This is a list of T cell receptor beta chains from one sample in a study of blood T cell repertoires in COVID-19. TCRdb's table, derived via immunoSEQ multiplex PCR, lists solely in-frame clones and lacks some. The data show about 88,000 clones, approximately 88% seen once. Specimen: peripheral blood. These receptors came from a man older than 75 with acute or convalescent COVID-19. Each CDR3 is given with its conserved first and last residue. A D gene is named only where the DNA matches it firmly. Expanded clones get a size class; other rows say once, few or many, or leave the size out.

D	V	J	size	DNA	CDR3
-	TRBV19	TRBJ2-2	-	TGTGCCAGTAGTCTCCCGGGTACCGGGGAGCTGTTTTTT	CASSLPGTGELFF
-	TRBV7-8	TRBJ2-4	-	TGTGCCAGCAGCGAAGTTGGGGCAGGGAAAAACATTCAGTACTTC	CASSEVGAGKNIQYF
-	TRBV19	TRBJ1-4	-	TGTGCCAGTAGACCCCCGGGTGAAAAACTGTTTTTT	CASRPPGEKLFF
TRBD1	TRBV7-6	TRBJ1-6	-	TGTGCCAGCAGCTTAGCCGGACAGGGGGCTTCACCCCTCCACTTT	CASSLAGQGASPLHF
TRBD1	TRBV24-1	TRBJ2-5	-	TGTGCCACCCAAGGGACAGGCGGAGAGACCCAGTACTTC	CATQGTGGETQYF
TRBD1	TRBV6-6	TRBJ1-2	-	TGTGCCAGTATACAGGGGAACTATGGCTACACCTTC	CASIQGNYGYTF
TRBD1	TRBV5-1	TRBJ1-1	-	TGCGCCAGCAGCAGGCTCGGACAGGGGGGGAACACTGAAGCTTTCTTT	CASSRLGQGGNTEAFF
-	TRBV7-8	TRBJ1-2	-	TGTGCCAGCAGGCCGGTACAGGGAATTGTAGATGGCTACACCTTC	CASRPVQGIVDGYTF
-	TRBV30	TRBJ2-2	-	TGTGCCTGGAGTGTGCCCCAGGGAACCGGGGAGCTGTTTTTT	CAWSVPQGTGELFF
-	TRBV7-8	TRBJ1-3	-	TGTGCCAGCAGTCTGCCGATAGGGGAAGGAAACACCATATATTTT	CASSLPIGEGNTIYF
TRBD2	TRBV28	TRBJ2-7	-	TGTGCCAGCAGTTTAGCGGGAGGCGCCTACGAGCAGTACTTC	CASSLAGGAYEQYF
-	TRBV7-2	TRBJ1-6	-	TGTGCCAGCACGACCGGGGTCTTCAATTCACCCCTCCACTTT	CASTTGVFNSPLHF
TRBD2	TRBV19	TRBJ2-7	-	TGTGCCAGTAGCCCAGCACAGACTAGCGGGAGGCCCACCCTCTACGAGCAGTACTTC	CASSPAQTSGRPTLYEQYF
TRBD1	TRBV27	TRBJ1-4	-	TGTGCCAGCAGTTTATTAGGACAGGGGTATGAAAAACTGTTTTTT	CASSLLGQGYEKLFF
TRBD2	TRBV11-2	TRBJ2-1	-	TGTGCCAGCAGGACGGGGGTAGCGGGGTACAATGAGCAGTTCTTC	CASRTGVAGYNEQFF
-	TRBV5-1	TRBJ1-5	-	TGCGCCAGCAGCTTGGAGGGGGACGGCAATCAGCCCCAGCATTTT	CASSLEGDGNQPQHF
TRBD1	TRBV29-1	TRBJ1-2	-	TGCAGCGTTGCGGGCAGGGGGCATGAGAGCTACACCTTC	CSVAGRGHESYTF
TRBD2	TRBV4-2	TRBJ2-7	-	TGTGCCAGCAGCCAAGATCCCCTCTTAGCGGGAGGACGATACGAGCAGTACTTC	CASSQDPLLAGGRYEQYF
-	TRBV27	TRBJ2-6	-	TGTGCCAGCACCACCCCCCGGGGCTCTGGGGCCAACGTCCTGACTTTC	CASTTPRGSGANVLTF
-	TRBV5-6	TRBJ2-7	-	TGTGCCAGCAGCTTAGGGAGTACCTACGAGCAGTACTTC	CASSLGSTYEQYF
TRBD1	TRBV6-5	TRBJ2-2	-	TGTGCCAGCAGTTACCCGGGACAGGGTTACACCGGGGAGCTGTTTTTT	CASSYPGQGYTGELFF
-	TRBV15	TRBJ1-1	-	TGTGCCACCAGCAGAGACAGGGCCGGCACTGAAGCTTTCTTT	CATSRDRAGTEAFF
-	TRBV13	TRBJ2-7	-	TGTGCCAGCAGCTTAGATAGGAGGGACGAGCAGTACTTC	CASSLDRRDEQYF
TRBD1	TRBV28	TRBJ2-7	once	TGTGCCAGCAGACCGGGACAGGGGGTCTACGAGCAGTACTTC	CASRPGQGVYEQYF
-	TRBV2	TRBJ2-3	-	TGTGCCAGCAGTGAAGGCGGGGTATCGGATACGCAGTATTTT	CASSEGGVSDTQYF
-	TRBV7-9	TRBJ2-2	-	TGTGCCAGCAGCTCGCTTAGGGGAGGCGCCGGCACCGGGGAGCTGTTTTTT	CASSSLRGGAGTGELFF
TRBD1	TRBV6-2/TRBV6-3	TRBJ2-7	-	TGTGCCAGCAGTTACTCCAGGACAGGGATAAACGAGCAGTACTTC	CASSYSRTGINEQYF
-	TRBV5-6	TRBJ1-1	-	TGTGCCAGCAGCTTGGTGGGGAGGCAGGGGAACACTGAAGCTTTCTTT	CASSLVGRQGNTEAFF
-	TRBV6-6	TRBJ2-7	-	TGTGCCAGCACTCGGGACTTAAGCTACGAGCAGTACTTC	CASTRDLSYEQYF
-	TRBV18	TRBJ2-3	-	TGTGCCAGCTCACCACCCCTAAACCCGACAGATACGCAGTATTTT	CASSPPLNPTDTQYF
-	TRBV9	TRBJ1-1	-	TGTGCCAGCAGCGTAGCTACGAGAGGGAACACTGAAGCTTTCTTT	CASSVATRGNTEAFF
TRBD1	TRBV5-4	TRBJ2-7	-	TGTGCCAGCAGCTCACCGGGACAGGGGAGCTACGAGCAGTACTTC	CASSSPGQGSYEQYF
TRBD2	TRBV19	TRBJ2-7	-	TGTGCCAGTAGTATTGGCGGACTAGAGGTGTACGAGCAGTACTTC	CASSIGGLEVYEQYF
-	TRBV19	TRBJ1-2	-	TGTGCCAGTAGTACACAGGAGCAGCGTGGCTACACCTTC	CASSTQEQRGYTF
-	TRBV5-1	TRBJ1-1	-	TGCGCCAGCAGCTCGACGAGGACTGAAGCTTTCTTT	CASSSTRTEAFF
TRBD1	TRBV5-1	TRBJ2-5	once	TGCGCCAGCAGCTCGGGACAGGGGGGAGAGACCCAGTACTTC	CASSSGQGGETQYF
-	TRBV7-8	TRBJ2-7	-	TGTGCCAGCAGCTTAATGGCCATATCCTACGAGCAGTACTTC	CASSLMAISYEQYF
TRBD1	TRBV5-1	TRBJ1-4	-	TGCGCCAGCAGGGACGGGACAGGGAAATACGAAAAACTGTTTTTT	CASRDGTGKYEKLFF
TRBD1	TRBV6-1	TRBJ1-2	-	TGTGCCAGCAGTGACACAGGGGCGGGTGGCTACACCTTC	CASSDTGAGGYTF
TRBD2	TRBV7-2	TRBJ2-1	-	TGTGCCAGCAGCTTAGCGCCCGGGACTAGCGGGAGAGGTGTGGAGCAGTTCTTC	CASSLAPGTSGRGVEQFF
-	TRBV15	TRBJ2-5	-	TGTGCCACCAGCAGTGGGGACTTTGAAGAGACCCAGTACTTC	CATSSGDFEETQYF